The subject of this entry is one T cell receptor (beta chain). This specimen comes from a study of vaccination and CD4 T cells after COVID-19. Using its own MiXCR run on the PCR reads, TCRdb lists one record per CDR3 protein. The profile shows about 31,000 distinct CDR3 sequences, roughly 50% of them singletons. Time point in this sample: late sampling 161 to 241 days after vaccination in three convalescent patients. This CDR3 comprises 14 residues. Trimming stripped 3 bases from V and 6 bases from J, with 12 bases between. Material: CD4+ T cells from blood, obtained about 7 months after SARS-CoV-2 vaccination. The chain joins TRBV12-3 or TRBV12-4 to TRBJ2-1; no clear D. The receptor comes from a human donor who had recovered from COVID-19. The CDR3 DNA follows: TGTGCCAGCAGTTTTCGTCAGGCCTCCAATGAGCAGTTCTTC. Protein product: CASSFRQASNEQFF.